This T cell receptor (beta chain) was profiled in a study of a mutant IDH1 vaccine in newly diagnosed glioma. The CDR3 consists of 13 residues. The V end lost 6 bases, the J end lost 7 bases, and 15 bases lay between the germline ends. CDR1 is MNHEY, CDR2 SMNVEV, per germline (reference sequence). The repertoire was sequenced with immunoSEQ multiplex PCR; TCRdb's copy has only in-frame clones and lacks some. Of 15,000 or so clones in the sample, around four fifths are singletons; the top ten hold approximately 9.1%. The time point denotes: baseline, week 1 (first vaccination visit). The sample's treatment: pre-vaccination baseline after standard-of-care therapy.

This TCR derives from a man aged 40-49 years with glioma. The sample here was PBMCs, taken from a glioma patient treated with radiotherapy, temozolomide or both. The chain links TRBV27 to TRBJ1-2, with D maybe TRBD1 (5 bases). The CDR3 bases are TGTGCCAGCAGCTTACAGGCCCACGCTGGCTACACCTTC. Residues: CASSLQAHAGYTF.